These 28 T cell receptor beta chains came from one sample sequenced in a study of blood T cell repertoires in COVID-19. Method: immunoSEQ multiplex PCR; TCRdb's copy keeps in-frame clones and lacks some. The data contain under 300,000 clones, about four fifths of them singletons. Sequencing was carried out using peripheral blood. These receptor sequences come from a woman between 18 and 29 years old with acute or convalescent COVID-19.

The chain joins TRBV6-5 to TRBJ2-5, with D hard to call. With 5 bases removed from V and 5 bases from J, the gap between germline ends came to 9 bases. Germline CDR1 MNHEY, CDR2 SVGAGI. This CDR3 is built from 12 residues. CDR3: CASSNTPETQYF. CDR3 DNA sequence: TGTGCCAGCAGTAACACGCCGGAGACCCAGTACTTC.

The CDR3 DNA reads as TGTGCCAGCATAGGGTCAGGGAATCTCAACTATGGCTACACCTTC. Translated, it gives CASIGSGNLNYGYTF. The chain combines TRBV27 with TRBJ1-2, with D possibly being TRBD1 (5 bases). Trimming cost V 7 bases and J 2 bases, with 17 bases left between them. The germline V gene has CDR1 MNHEY and CDR2 SMNVEV (reference sequence). CDR3 length: 15 amino acids.

Only a few counts were recorded for this clone. The CDR3: CASSLDFGIDEQYF. CDR3 nucleotide sequence: TGTGCCAGCAGCCTGGACTTCGGGATCGACGAGCAGTACTTC. This rearrangement joins TRBV7-9 to TRBJ2-7, with a tentative D call TRBD2 (5 bases). Germline CDR1 reads SEHNR; CDR2 reads FQNEAQ (reference sequence). The V end lost 5 bases, the J end lost 5 bases, and 16 bases lay between the germline ends. The CDR3 is 14 amino acids.

The J gene is TRBJ2-5, the V gene TRBV11-2; 8 nucleotides match TRBD1. Germline CDR1 reads SGHAT; CDR2 reads FQNNGV. With V trimmed by 4 bases and J by 1 base, 11 bases remained unmatched. This CDR3 contains 17 residues. The CDR3 spells CASSSTLGQGGQETQYF. The CDR3 DNA sequence: TGTGCCAGCAGCTCCACCCTCGGACAGGGTGGCCAAGAGACCCAGTACTTC.

In this sample, this clone turned up a few times. The V and J genes are TRBV6-5 and TRBJ2-6; D possibly corresponds to TRBD1 (5 bases). The CDR3 runs to 16 residues. The V end was cut by 0 bases, the J end by 4 bases, with 10 bases between. Germline CDR1 is MNHEY and CDR2 is SVGAGI. As DNA, the CDR3 is TGTGCCAGCAGTTACTCCAGGGCTTTCGGGGCCAACGTCCTGACTTTC. Protein product: CASSYSRAFGANVLTF.

The V gene is TRBV29-1, the J gene TRBJ1-2; 10 nucleotides agree with TRBD1. The germline V gene encodes CDR1 SQVTM and CDR2 ANQGSEA. The junction had 7 bases not matched to a gene; V was cut back by 4 bases and J by 2 bases. The CDR3 totals 15 residues. CDR3 sequence reads: CSVGDRGAENYGYTF. CDR3 sequence (DNA): TGCAGCGTTGGGGACAGGGGCGCTGAAAACTATGGCTACACCTTC.

In its sample, this clone was seen once. CDR3 in DNA: TGTGCCACCAACCCAGACAGGGGGCTCGACTATGGCTACACCTTC. It yields the protein CATNPDRGLDYGYTF. The rearrangement joins TRBV15 to TRBJ1-2; 10 bases are a match to TRBD1. V gave up 7 bases and J gave up 3 bases; unmatched junction bases: 8. The CDR3 is 15 amino acids. Germline lookup yields CDR1 LNHNV and CDR2 YYDKDF (reference sequence).

J is TRBJ2-7 and V is TRBV7-9, with 9 bases that match TRBD2. Trimming removed 5 bases from V and 1 base from J; junction bases left unmatched: 9. Germline V gives CDR1 SEHNR, CDR2 FQNEAQ (reference sequence). The CDR3 spans 16 residues. For the CDR3, the DNA is TGTGCCAGCAGCCCGCCAGGGGCGGGAGGGTCCTACGAGCAGTACTTC. Amino acids: CASSPPGAGGSYEQYF.

This chain uses TRBV6-5 with TRBJ2-3; 7 nucleotides align to TRBD1. The CDR3 loop spans 15 amino acids. Germline values: CDR1 MNHEY, CDR2 SVGAGI. J gave up 0 bases and V 5 bases, and 5 bases lay outside the gene matches. CDR3 in amino acids: CASSPQGISTDTQYF. The CDR3 nucleotides read TGTGCCAGCAGTCCACAGGGGATTAGCACAGATACGCAGTATTTT.

V usage is TRBV5-1 and J usage is TRBJ2-5; tentatively, D is TRBD2 (6 bases). The CDR3 totals 14 residues. The germline V and J ends were trimmed by 2 bases and 4 bases, with 12 bases remaining between them. Germline V gene lookup returns CDR1 SGHRS and CDR2 YFSETQ. The CDR3 nucleotides read TGCGCCAGCAGCTTACCGGGGGTCCGAGAGACCCAGTACTTC. It yields the protein CASSLPGVRETQYF.

The chain has TRBV7-2 and TRBJ2-7; 12 bases map to TRBD2. Trimming took 5 bases from V and 2 from J; bases not matched to a gene: 4. This CDR3 has 15 amino acids. Germline CDR1 and CDR2: SGHTA and FQGNSA. The CDR3 sequence is CASSTGTSGPYEQYF. In DNA form, the CDR3 reads TGTGCCAGCAGCACGGGGACTAGCGGGCCCTACGAGCAGTACTTC. The full variable domain, its missing parts supplied by reference TRBV7-2 and TRBJ2-7, is GAGVSQSPSNKVTEKGKDVELRCDPISGHTALYWYRQSLGQGLEFLIYFQGNSAPDKSGLPSDRFSAERTGGSVSTLTIQRTQQEDSAVYLCASSTGTSGPYEQYFGPGTRLTVT.

V is TRBV7-3 and J is TRBJ2-1; 7 positions match TRBD1. Germline V lookup: CDR1 SGHTA, CDR2 FQGTGA. This CDR3 is built from 13 residues. Losses at the gene ends were 5 bases for V and 11 bases for J; bases not matched to a gene: 9. CDR3 amino acids: CASSTGAGLQQFF. In nucleotides, the CDR3 is TGTGCCAGCAGCACAGGGGCAGGTTTACAGCAGTTCTTC.

The chain uses TRBV5-1 and TRBJ2-7, with 9 bases fitting TRBD2. The trim removed 0 bases at V and 4 bases at J, leaving 17 bases unmatched. The CDR3 runs 19 residues. CDR1 and CDR2 (germline): SGHRS, YFSETQ. For the CDR3, the DNA is TGCGCCAGCAGCTTGGAAGCTTCGGGCGGGAGGGCCTTTTCTTACGAGCAGTACTTC. Translated: CASSLEASGGRAFSYEQYF.

V is TRBV24-1 and J is TRBJ1-5, with no clear D. The CDR3 runs 13 residues. Germline values: CDR1 KGHDR, CDR2 SFDVKD. The V end lost 5 bases, the J end lost 0 bases, and 4 bases lay between the germline ends. CDR3 nucleotide sequence: TGTGCCACCAGTGTAAATAGCAATCAGCCCCAGCATTTT. It translates to CATSVNSNQPQHF.

The CDR3 nucleotides read TGTGCCAGCAGTTACTCACTAGCGTCGTACAATGAGCAGTTCTTC. Translation gives CASSYSLASYNEQFF. The chain employs TRBV6-2 or TRBV6-3 and TRBJ2-1; 7 bases line up with TRBD2. Per the germline V gene, CDR1 is MNHEY and CDR2 is SVGEGT. CDR3 length: 15 amino acids. After removal of 0 bases from V and 4 bases from J, the junction contained 3 bases not matched to a gene.

CDR3 protein: CASSFSQGTETQYF. The CDR3 nucleotides read TGTGCCAGCAGCTTTTCCCAGGGGACGGAGACCCAGTACTTC. The gene calls are TRBV5-5 and TRBJ2-5; D is perhaps TRBD1 (6 bases). Trimming shortened V by 2 bases and J by 5 bases, and 13 bases separated the two germline ends. The CDR3 extends over 14 amino acids. Germline V gene lookup returns CDR1 SGHKS and CDR2 YYEKEE (reference sequence).

The chain employs TRBV13 and TRBJ2-7; D call uncertain. CDR1 PRHDT and CDR2 FYEKMQ come from the germline V gene (reference sequence). V gave up 3 bases and J gave up 0 bases, with 15 bases separating them. There are 16 residues in the CDR3. CDR3 coding DNA: TGTGCCAGCAGCTTCTTGGGTTTGGGCTCCTCCTACGAGCAGTACTTC. Protein product: CASSFLGLGSSYEQYF. The full variable domain, completed using reference TRBV13 and TRBJ2-7, is AAGVIQSPRHLIKEKRETATLKCYPIPRHDTVYWYQQGPGQDPQFLISFYEKMQSDKGSIPDRFSAQQFSDYHSELNMSSLELGDSALYFCASSFLGLGSSYEQYFGPGTRLTVT.

This chain links TRBV6-5 with TRBJ2-5; tentatively, D is TRBD2 (6 bases). Trimming removed 6 bases from V and 5 bases from J, with 19 bases in between. The CDR3 has 15 residues. The V gene's germline CDR1 is MNHEY and CDR2 SVGAGI. In DNA, the CDR3 is TGTGCCAGCAGCCCCCTTACAAGCGGGTCGGAGACCCAGTACTTC. Translation: CASSPLTSGSETQYF.

The chain combines TRBV4-3 with TRBJ1-2; 7 bases line up with TRBD1. This CDR3 has 16 amino acids. With 0 bases clipped from V and 3 bases from J, the junction kept 7 bases outside the gene matches. Germline assignment: CDR1 LGHNA and CDR2 YSLEER. The CDR3 bases are TGCGCCAGCAGCCAAGATCGGTCGGGGACAGACTATGGCTACACCTTC. Amino acids: CASSQDRSGTDYGYTF.

The chain recombines TRBV7-2 with TRBJ1-5, with a weak D call TRBD1 (5 bases). Trimming cost V 2 bases and J 0 bases, with 14 bases left between them. CDR1 and CDR2 (germline): SGHTA, FQGNSA. This CDR3 contains 17 residues. The CDR3 loop is CASSLTYSTDSNQPQHF. CDR3 DNA sequence: TGTGCCAGCAGCTTAACTTATTCGACAGATAGCAATCAGCCCCAGCATTTT.

This chain links TRBV4-2 with TRBJ2-3, with 8 bases fitting TRBD2. The germline V gene encodes CDR1 LGHNA and CDR2 YNFKEQ. The ends lost 2 bases at V and 3 bases at J; junction bases unmatched: 7. This CDR3 spans 16 amino acids. This chain's CDR3 is CASSQTTSGETDTQYF. The CDR3, as DNA: TGTGCCAGCAGCCAAACTACTAGCGGAGAGACAGATACGCAGTATTTT.

This chain joins TRBV5-4 and TRBJ2-1; 11 bases are a match to TRBD2. Germline CDR1 reads SGHNT; CDR2 reads YYREEE (reference sequence). V was clipped by 0 bases and J by 4 bases; unmatched bases: 3. This CDR3 has 16 amino acids. For the CDR3, the DNA is TGTGCCAGCAGCTTGGGGGGGACTAGCGGATACAATGAGCAGTTCTTC. This codes for CASSLGGTSGYNEQFF. Full variable domain (remainder filled in from reference TRBV5-4 and TRBJ2-1): ETGVTQSPTHLIKTRGQQVTLRCSSQSGHNTVSWYQQALGQGPQFIFQYYREEENGRGNFPPRFSGLQFPNYSSELNVNALELDDSALYLCASSLGGTSGYNEQFFGPGTRLTVL.

The chain carries TRBV5-1 and TRBJ2-3; 14 bases align to TRBD2. Germline CDR1 is SGHRS and CDR2 is YFSETQ. The CDR3 runs to 17 residues. V shed 3 bases and J 4 bases; nucleotides not matched to a gene: 7. CDR3 in amino acids: CASSSALTSGRADTQYF. As DNA, the CDR3 is TGCGCCAGCAGCTCGGCTCTGACTAGCGGGAGGGCAGATACGCAGTATTTT.

In its sample, this clone was seen once. In DNA, the CDR3 is TGTGCCAGCAACGAGGGTACCTACGAGCAGTACTTC. It yields the protein CASNEGTYEQYF. The chain recombines TRBV2 with TRBJ2-7; D possibly corresponds to TRBD2 (5 bases). Trimming took off 7 bases at V and 2 bases at J, with 9 bases between the two ends. The CDR3 is 12 residues long. CDR1 and CDR2 (germline): SNHLY, FYNNEI.

This clone was picked up one time. V is TRBV28 and J is TRBJ2-3; D is perhaps TRBD1 (5 bases). The V gene lost 4 bases and the J gene lost 3 bases, with 11 bases spanning the gap. Germline lookup yields CDR1 MDHEN and CDR2 SYDVKM. This CDR3 is 14 amino acids long. CDR3 nucleotide sequence: TGTGCCAGCAGTTATCCAGGGTTGACAGATACGCAGTATTTT. This codes for CASSYPGLTDTQYF.

The chain carries TRBV30 and TRBJ1-1; 8 nucleotides match TRBD1. V gave up 2 bases and J gave up 0 bases; unmatched junction bases: 2. This CDR3 spans 14 amino acids. Germline loops: CDR1 GTSNPN, CDR2 SVGIG (reference sequence). CDR3 coding DNA: TGTGCCTGGAGTCCGGGACAGGTGAACACTGAAGCTTTCTTT. Protein sequence: CAWSPGQVNTEAFF. Variable domain in full (rest from reference TRBV30 and TRBJ1-1): SQTIHQWPATLVQPVGSPLSLECTVEGTSNPNLYWYRQAAGRGLQLLFYSVGIGQISSEVPQNLSASRPQDRQFILSSKKLLLSDSGFYLCAWSPGQVNTEAFFGQGTRLTVV.

The chain couples TRBV7-2 to TRBJ1-1; TRBD1 might be the D (6 bases). Germline CDR1 is SGHTA and CDR2 is FQGNSA. V shed 1 base and J shed 0 bases, with 15 bases lying between them. The CDR3 runs 17 residues. CDR3 loop: CASSLVAGGPLNTEAFF. CDR3 bases: TGTGCCAGCAGCTTAGTGGCCGGGGGGCCATTGAACACTGAAGCTTTCTTT.

This chain connects TRBV2 to TRBJ1-5, with 7 nucleotides matching TRBD1. Losses at the gene ends were 8 bases for V and 3 bases for J; bases not matched to a gene: 13. The germline V gene encodes CDR1 SNHLY and CDR2 FYNNEI. The CDR3 covers 16 residues. The CDR3 DNA reads as TGTGCCAGCGGACCCGGACAGGAAGTCCCCAATCAGCCCCAGCATTTT. Protein product: CASGPGQEVPNQPQHF. The full variable domain, completed using reference TRBV2 and TRBJ1-5, is EPEVTQTPSHQVTQMGQEVILRCVPISNHLYFYWYRQILGQKVEFLVSFYNNEISEKSEIFDDQFSVERPDGSNFTLKIRSTKLEDSAMYFCASGPGQEVPNQPQHFGDGTRLSIL.